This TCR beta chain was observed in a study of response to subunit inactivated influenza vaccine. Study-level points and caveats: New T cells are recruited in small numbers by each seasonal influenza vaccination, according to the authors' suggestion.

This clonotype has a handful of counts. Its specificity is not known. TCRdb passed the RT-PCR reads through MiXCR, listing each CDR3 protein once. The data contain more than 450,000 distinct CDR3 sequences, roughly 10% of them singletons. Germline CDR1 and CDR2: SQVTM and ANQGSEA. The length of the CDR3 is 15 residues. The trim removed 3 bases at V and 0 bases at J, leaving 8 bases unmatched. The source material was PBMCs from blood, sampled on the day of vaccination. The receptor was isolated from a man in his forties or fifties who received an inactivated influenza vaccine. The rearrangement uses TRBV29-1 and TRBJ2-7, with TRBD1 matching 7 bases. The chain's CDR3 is CSVDSGRGISYEQYF. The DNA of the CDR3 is TGCAGCGTTGACTCTGGCAGGGGGATCTCCTACGAGCAGTACTTC.